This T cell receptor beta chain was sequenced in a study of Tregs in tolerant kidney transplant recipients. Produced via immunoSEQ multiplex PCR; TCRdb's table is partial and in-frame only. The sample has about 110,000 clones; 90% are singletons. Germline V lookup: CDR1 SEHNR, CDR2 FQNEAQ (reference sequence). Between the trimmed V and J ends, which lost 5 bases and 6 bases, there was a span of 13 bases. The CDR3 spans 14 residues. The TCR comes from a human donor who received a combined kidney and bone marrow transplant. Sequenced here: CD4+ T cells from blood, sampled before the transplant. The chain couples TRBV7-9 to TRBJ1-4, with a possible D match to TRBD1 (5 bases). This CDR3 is CASSPGDRDEKLFF. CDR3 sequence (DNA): TGTGCCAGCAGCCCCGGCGACAGAGATGAAAAACTGTTTTTT.